The sample holds many counts of the clone carrying this T cell receptor beta chain. Its target is unknown. The source of the sample is a study of T cells in Graves' hyperthyroidism and ophthalmopathy. Trimming cost V 5 bases and J 5 bases, with 32 bases left between them. Germline CDR1 reads MDHEN; CDR2 reads SYDVKM. The CDR3 runs 20 residues. Overall study findings and caveats: Ophthalmopathy cases were set apart from stable hyperthyroidism by a 13 V-J model. Blood also contained most expanded thyroid clonotypes above 0.001.

Graves' hyperthyroidism qualified as stable when ophthalmopathy did not progress within 18 months. The authors took PBMCs from 10 ml fresh peripheral blood. The investigators amplified TCR beta CDR3 regions from RNA transcripts. A set of HTBI primers served as the primers for a first-round RT-PCR of the TCR CDR3. TCRdb independently ran MiXCR on the multiplex PCR reads; one entry per CDR3 protein. The sample lists hundreds of thousands of distinct CDR3 sequences, 14% occurring once. Material: blood. The sequence was collected from a woman aged 40 to 50 with Graves' hyperthyroidism. This chain joins TRBV28 and TRBJ2-3; the D gene is possibly TRBD1 (7 bases). CDR3 sequence reads: CASSPTTGLFSGFNLDTQYF. As DNA, the CDR3 is TGTGCCAGCAGTCCGACGACAGGGCTCTTTAGCGGATTTAACCTAGATACGCAGTATTTT. Full variable domain (outside the CDR3, taken from reference TRBV28 and TRBJ2-3): DVKVTQSSRYLVKRTGEKVFLECVQDMDHENMFWYRQDPGLGLRLIYFSYDVKMKEKGDIPEGYSVSREKKERFSLILESASTNQTSMYLCASSPTTGLFSGFNLDTQYFGPGTRLTVL.